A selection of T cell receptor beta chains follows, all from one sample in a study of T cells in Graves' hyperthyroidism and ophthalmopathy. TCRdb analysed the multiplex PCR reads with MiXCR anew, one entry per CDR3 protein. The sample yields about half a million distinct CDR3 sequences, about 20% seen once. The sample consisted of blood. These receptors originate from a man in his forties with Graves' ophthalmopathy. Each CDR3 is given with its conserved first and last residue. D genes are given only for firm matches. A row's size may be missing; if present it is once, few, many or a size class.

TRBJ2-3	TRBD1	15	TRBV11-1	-	TGTGCCAGCAGCTGGGACAGGGGGCCAGGAGATACGCAGTATTTT	CASSWDRGPGDTQYF
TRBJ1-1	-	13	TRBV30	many	TGTGCCTGGAAAAGGGGTCTGAACACTGAAGCTTTCTTT	CAWKRGLNTEAFF
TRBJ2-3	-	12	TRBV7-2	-	TGTGCCAGCAACTTAGAAACTGGAACGCAGTATTTT	CASNLETGTQYF
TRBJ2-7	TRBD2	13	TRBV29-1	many	TGCAGCGTTGAACCGACTAGCGGGGGGGAGCAGTACTTC	CSVEPTSGGEQYF
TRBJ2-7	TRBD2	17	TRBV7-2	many	TGTGCCAGCAGCTCCCAGGGAGGCCTAGCGGGATTCTACGAGCAGTACTTC	CASSSQGGLAGFYEQYF
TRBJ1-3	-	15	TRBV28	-	TGTGCCAGCAGTCCCTACACGAGATTGGGAAACACCATATATTTT	CASSPYTRLGNTIYF
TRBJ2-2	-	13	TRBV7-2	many	TGTGCCAGCAGGGTGGGCTGGTCCGGGGAGCTGTTTTTT	CASRVGWSGELFF
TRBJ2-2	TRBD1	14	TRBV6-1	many	TGTGCCAGCAGTGACAGGGGGCAGACCGGGGAGCTGTTTTTT	CASSDRGQTGELFF
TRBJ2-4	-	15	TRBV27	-	TGTGCCAGCAGTTTCCTCCGGGGCCAAAAAAACATTCAGTACTTC	CASSFLRGQKNIQYF
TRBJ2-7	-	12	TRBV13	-	TGTGCCAGCAGGGCGGCCCAGAACGAGCAGTACTTC	CASRAAQNEQYF
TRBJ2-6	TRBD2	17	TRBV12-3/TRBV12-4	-	TGTGCCAGCAGTTGGCTAGCGGGGGTCTCTGGGGCCAACGTCCTGACTTTC	CASSWLAGVSGANVLTF
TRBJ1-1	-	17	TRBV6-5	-	TGTGCCAGCAGTTACTCGAGGATGACAGGTATGAACACTGAAGCTTTCTTT	CASSYSRMTGMNTEAFF
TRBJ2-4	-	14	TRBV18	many	TGTGCCAGCTCACCACAGAGGCAGGCTAACATTCAGTACTTC	CASSPQRQANIQYF
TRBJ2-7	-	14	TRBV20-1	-	TGCAGTGTCTCCCTTTGGAGAGGAACCTACGAGCAGTACTTC	CSVSLWRGTYEQYF
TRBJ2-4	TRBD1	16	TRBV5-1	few	TGCGCCACCAGCTTGACAGGGTCCTTAGCCAAAAACATTCAGTACTTC	CATSLTGSLAKNIQYF
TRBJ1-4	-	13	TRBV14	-	TGTGCCAGCAGCCAAGGCGACAGGGAAAAACTGTTTTTT	CASSQGDREKLFF
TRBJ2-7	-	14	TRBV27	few	TGTGCCAGCAGTTTTCTGGGGGGCGCAGGGGAGCAGTACTTC	CASSFLGGAGEQYF
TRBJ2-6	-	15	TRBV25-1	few	TGTGCCAGCAGTGATAGGGGCTCTGGGGCCAACGTCCTGACTTTC	CASSDRGSGANVLTF
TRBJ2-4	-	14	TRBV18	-	TGTGCCAGCTCCCAGGAGGGCGGCAAAAACATTCAGTACTTC	CASSQEGGKNIQYF
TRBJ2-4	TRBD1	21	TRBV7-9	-	TGTGCCAGCAGCCCACTGTGGTCCCCAGGGGGCGGCGGACTAGCCAAAAACATTCAGTACTTC	CASSPLWSPGGGGLAKNIQYF
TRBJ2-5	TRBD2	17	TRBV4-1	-	TGCGCCAGCAGCCACGCCCAGAGCGGGGCACCACAAGAGACCCAGTACTTC	CASSHAQSGAPQETQYF
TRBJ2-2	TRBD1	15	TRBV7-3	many	TGTGCCAGCAGCCGTGACAGGGCGAACACCGGGGAGCTGTTTTTT	CASSRDRANTGELFF
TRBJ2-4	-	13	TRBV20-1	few	TGCAGTGCTCCCATGGTCGCCAAAAACATTCAGTACTTC	CSAPMVAKNIQYF
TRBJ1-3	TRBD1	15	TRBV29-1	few	TGCAGCGTTGCGACAGGGCCCTCCTCTGGAAACACCATATATTTT	CSVATGPSSGNTIYF
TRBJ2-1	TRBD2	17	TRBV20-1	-	TGCAGTGCTAACGGACTAGCGGGAGGGCCCGGGTACAATGAGCAGTTCTTC	CSANGLAGGPGYNEQFF
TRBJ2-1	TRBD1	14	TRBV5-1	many	TGCGCCAGCAGCTTGGGGACAGGGGTGGGTGAGCAGTTCTTC	CASSLGTGVGEQFF
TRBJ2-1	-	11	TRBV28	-	TGTGCCAGCAGTTTTTACGGGAGGCAGTTCTTC	CASSFYGRQFF
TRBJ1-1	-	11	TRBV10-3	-	TGTGCCGCGCGACGGAACACTGAAGCTTTCTTT	CAARRNTEAFF
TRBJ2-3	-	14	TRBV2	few	TGTGCCAGCAGTGCGGATAGCCCCCGGGATACGCAGTATTTT	CASSADSPRDTQYF
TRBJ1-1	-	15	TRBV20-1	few	TGCAGTGCCGCCGGGGGTTTTGGAGTTAGAACTGAAGCTTTCTTT	CSAAGGFGVRTEAFF
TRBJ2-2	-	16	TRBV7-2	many	TGTGCCAGCAGCTTTTCCCCGGCAGGGGGGACCGGGGAGCTGTTTTTT	CASSFSPAGGTGELFF
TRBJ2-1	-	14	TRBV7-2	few	TGTGCCAGCAGCTTAGGTCACAGCCCCAATGAGCAGTTCTTC	CASSLGHSPNEQFF
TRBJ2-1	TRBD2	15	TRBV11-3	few	TGTGCCAGCAGCTTAGGGCGGGGGGGCGCCAATGAGCAGTTCTTC	CASSLGRGGANEQFF
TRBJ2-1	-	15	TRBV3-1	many	TGTGCCAGCAGCCAACATCCCATCTCCTACAATGAGCAGTTCTTC	CASSQHPISYNEQFF